This T cell receptor (beta chain) was identified during a study of T cell responses to AZD1222 COVID-19 vaccine. Here immunoSEQ multiplex PCR was the method, and the copy in TCRdb shows in-frame clones only, minus some. Of approximately 150,000 clones in the sample, 90% to 95% were seen once. Overall study results and limits: Spike-wide vaccine-associated CD4 TCRs dominated at 160-218 and 743-854. Females made up more of the donors, who were largely white British, and clonal diversity may have come out too low. Following two doses of AZD1222, Spike-specific TCR breadth and depth rose. Repertoire samples came only from after the peak T cell response.

The CDR3 runs 15 residues. The germline gives CDR1 SGHRS, CDR2 YFSETQ. Trimming took 4 bases from V and 4 from J; bases not matched to a gene: 8. Notes on this clone: Its antigen is not identified.

This clonotype originated in an adult in good health. This sample comprised peripheral blood, obtained on day 0 of AZD1222 vaccination. The rearrangement joins TRBV5-1 to TRBJ1-3; 7 nucleotides line up with TRBD1. The CDR3 reads CASSPQTGRGNTIYF. The CDR3 bases are TGCGCCAGCAGCCCTCAGACAGGGAGAGGAAACACCATATATTTT.